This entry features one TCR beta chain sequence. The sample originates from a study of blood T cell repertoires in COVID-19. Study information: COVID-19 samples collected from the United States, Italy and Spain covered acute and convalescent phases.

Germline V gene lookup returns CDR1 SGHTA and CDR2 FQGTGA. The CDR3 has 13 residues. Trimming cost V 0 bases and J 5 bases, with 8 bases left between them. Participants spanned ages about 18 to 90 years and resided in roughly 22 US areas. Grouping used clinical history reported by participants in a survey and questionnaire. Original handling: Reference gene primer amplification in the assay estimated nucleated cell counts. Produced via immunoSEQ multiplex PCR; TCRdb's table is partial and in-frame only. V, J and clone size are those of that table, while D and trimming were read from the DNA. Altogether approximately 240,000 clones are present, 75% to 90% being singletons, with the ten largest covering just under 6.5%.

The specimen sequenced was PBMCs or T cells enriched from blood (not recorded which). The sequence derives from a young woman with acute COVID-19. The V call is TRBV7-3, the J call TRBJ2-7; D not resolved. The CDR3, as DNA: TGTGCCAGCAGCTTAACAATTATCGACGAGCAGTACTTC. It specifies CASSLTIIDEQYF.